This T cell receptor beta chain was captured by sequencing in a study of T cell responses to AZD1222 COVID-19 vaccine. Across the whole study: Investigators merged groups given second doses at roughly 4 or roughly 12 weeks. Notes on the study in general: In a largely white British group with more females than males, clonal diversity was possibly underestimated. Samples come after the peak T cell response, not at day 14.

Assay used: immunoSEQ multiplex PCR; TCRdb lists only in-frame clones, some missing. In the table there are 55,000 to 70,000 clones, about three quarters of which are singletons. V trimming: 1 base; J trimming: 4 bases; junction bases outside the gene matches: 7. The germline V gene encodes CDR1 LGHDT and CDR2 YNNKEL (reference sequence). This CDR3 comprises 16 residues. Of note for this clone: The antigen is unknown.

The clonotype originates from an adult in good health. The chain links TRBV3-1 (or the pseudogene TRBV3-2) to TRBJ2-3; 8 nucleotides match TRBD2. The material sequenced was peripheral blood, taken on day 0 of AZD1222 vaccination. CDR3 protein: CASSQGAGAGADTQYF. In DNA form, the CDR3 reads TGTGCCAGCAGCCAAGGAGCGGGGGCCGGCGCAGATACGCAGTATTTT.